Listed below are T cell receptor beta chains from one sample, sequenced in a study of OX40 agonist ivuxolimab in advanced cancers. Produced via immunoSEQ multiplex PCR; TCRdb's table is partial and in-frame only. The table has approximately 61,000 clones, over 70% seen once. This specimen was CD4+ or CD8+ T cells sorted from blood, taken in a trial of the OX40 agonist ivuxolimab. These receptor sequences come from an adult with an advanced solid tumor such as melanoma, head and neck, liver or kidney cancer. Both conserved end residues are part of each CDR3. The order of the fields is V gene, D gene, J gene, clone size, CDR3 protein, CDR3 DNA. A D gene is named only where the DNA matches it firmly. The listing skips clone size in some rows; elsewhere it reads once, few, many or a size class.

V: TRBV18; D: -; J: TRBJ1-2; size: -; CDR3: CASSPKEDGYTF; DNA: TGTGCCAGCTCACCAAAGGAGGATGGCTACACCTTC
V: TRBV7-9; D: TRBD1; J: TRBJ2-3; size: few; CDR3: CASSHTGGRTDTQYF; DNA: TGTGCCAGCAGCCATACAGGGGGACGGACAGATACGCAGTATTTT
V: TRBV9; D: TRBD1; J: TRBJ2-1; size: -; CDR3: CASSPRTGNNEQFF; DNA: TGTGCCAGCAGCCCCCGGACAGGAAACAATGAGCAGTTCTTC
V: TRBV9; D: -; J: TRBJ2-3; size: -; CDR3: CASSFGGWGTDTQYF; DNA: TGTGCCAGCAGCTTTGGGGGGTGGGGCACAGATACGCAGTATTTT
V: TRBV7-2; D: -; J: TRBJ1-5; size: -; CDR3: CASSLLGGRNQPQHF; DNA: TGTGCCAGCAGCTTATTAGGGGGACGGAATCAGCCCCAGCATTTT
V: TRBV6-1; D: -; J: TRBJ2-2; size: -; CDR3: CASSEAVARNTGELFF; DNA: TGTGCCAGCAGTGAAGCGGTAGCTAGGAACACCGGGGAGCTGTTTTTT
V: TRBV7-3; D: -; J: TRBJ1-1; size: -; CDR3: CASSSDKNTEAFF; DNA: TGTGCCAGCAGCTCCGACAAGAACACTGAAGCTTTCTTT
V: TRBV5-1; D: -; J: TRBJ2-1; size: -; CDR3: CASRHDRSEQFF; DNA: TGCGCCAGCAGACATGACAGGAGTGAGCAGTTCTTC
V: TRBV2; D: -; J: TRBJ2-3; size: -; CDR3: CASSESGTDTQYF; DNA: TGTGCCAGCAGTGAATCTGGCACAGATACGCAGTATTTT
V: TRBV28; D: TRBD1; J: TRBJ2-7; size: -; CDR3: CASRSGTGISYEQYF; DNA: TGTGCCAGCAGGTCCGGGACAGGGATCTCCTACGAGCAGTACTTC
V: TRBV7-2; D: -; J: TRBJ2-7; size: -; CDR3: CASSPRGGSYEQYF; DNA: TGTGCCAGCAGCCCTAGGGGGGGATCCTACGAGCAGTACTTC
V: TRBV7-8; D: -; J: TRBJ2-1; size: -; CDR3: CASSLGSLGARNEQFF; DNA: TGTGCCAGCAGCTTAGGCTCCCTCGGCGCGCGGAATGAGCAGTTCTTC
V: TRBV15; D: TRBD1; J: TRBJ2-1; size: -; CDR3: CATSIQQGARGNEQFF; DNA: TGTGCCACCAGCATACAACAGGGGGCGCGGGGTAATGAGCAGTTCTTC
V: TRBV6-5; D: -; J: TRBJ2-7; size: -; CDR3: CASLKTAREQYF; DNA: TGTGCCAGCCTCAAGACGGCTCGCGAGCAGTACTTC
V: TRBV7-9; D: TRBD1; J: TRBJ2-7; size: -; CDR3: CASSPGTGIYEQYF; DNA: TGTGCCAGCAGCCCCGGGACAGGGATCTACGAGCAGTACTTC
V: TRBV7-2; D: -; J: TRBJ2-7; size: -; CDR3: CASSLGVPRIEQYF; DNA: TGTGCCAGCAGCTTAGGGGTTCCGCGGATCGAGCAGTACTTC
V: TRBV6-1; D: -; J: TRBJ1-2; size: -; CDR3: CASSPRDGMGYTF; DNA: TGTGCCAGCAGCCCCAGGGATGGGATGGGCTACACCTTC
V: TRBV7-7; D: -; J: TRBJ2-3; size: -; CDR3: CASSLADISDTQYF; DNA: TGTGCTAGCAGCTTAGCTGACATCTCAGATACGCAGTATTTT
V: TRBV7-9; D: TRBD1; J: TRBJ1-4; size: -; CDR3: CASSPPGQKDEKLFF; DNA: TGTGCCAGCAGCCCCCCGGGACAGAAGGACGAAAAACTGTTTTTT
V: TRBV7-3; D: -; J: TRBJ1-5; size: -; CDR3: CASSQGLNQPQHF; DNA: TGTGCCAGCAGCCAGGGACTTAATCAGCCCCAGCATTTT
V: TRBV19; D: -; J: TRBJ2-3; size: -; CDR3: CASSPGGHTDTQYF; DNA: TGTGCCAGTAGTCCCGGGGGCCACACAGATACGCAGTATTTT
V: TRBV19; D: TRBD1; J: TRBJ2-6; size: -; CDR3: CASRGAPKAGGTGANVLTF; DNA: TGTGCCAGTAGGGGCGCCCCCAAGGCAGGGGGCACTGGGGCCAACGTCCTGACTTTC
V: TRBV19; D: -; J: TRBJ1-5; size: -; CDR3: CASSIVVQVNQPQHF; DNA: TGTGCCAGTAGTATAGTAGTGCAGGTAAATCAGCCCCAGCATTTT
V: TRBV6-6; D: TRBD1; J: TRBJ1-2; size: -; CDR3: CAISGQLAGYTF; DNA: TGTGCCATCTCGGGACAGCTGGCAGGCTACACCTTC
V: TRBV5-4; D: -; J: TRBJ2-7; size: -; CDR3: CASSLTSRSYEQYF; DNA: TGTGCCAGCAGCTTGACTAGCCGCTCCTACGAGCAGTACTTC
V: TRBV5-1; D: -; J: TRBJ1-1; size: -; CDR3: CASRRTGVDTEAFF; DNA: TGCGCCAGCAGGCGGACGGGGGTCGACACTGAAGCTTTCTTT
V: TRBV6-1; D: -; J: TRBJ1-3; size: -; CDR3: CASRSRNTIYF; DNA: TGTGCCAGCAGATCAAGAAACACCATATATTTT
V: TRBV30; D: -; J: TRBJ2-7; size: -; CDR3: CAWRRRGSHYEQYF; DNA: TGTGCCTGGAGACGAAGGGGTTCCCACTACGAGCAGTACTTC
V: TRBV6-5; D: -; J: TRBJ1-2; size: -; CDR3: CATGENPSYGYTF; DNA: TGTGCCACCGGGGAAAATCCTTCCTATGGCTACACCTTC
V: TRBV2; D: TRBD1; J: TRBJ2-7; size: once; CDR3: CASREDRNSYEQYF; DNA: TGTGCCAGCAGGGAGGACAGGAACTCCTACGAGCAGTACTTC
V: TRBV5-1; D: TRBD1; J: TRBJ2-3; size: once; CDR3: CASSLKGQGTDTQYF; DNA: TGCGCCAGCAGCTTGAAGGGACAGGGCACAGATACGCAGTATTTT
V: TRBV2; D: -; J: TRBJ1-5; size: once; CDR3: CASTKEGSREQPQHF; DNA: TGTGCCAGCACAAAAGAAGGGTCGAGGGAGCAGCCCCAGCATTTT
V: TRBV7-9; D: -; J: TRBJ1-3; size: -; CDR3: CASSSDPTGTIYF; DNA: TGTGCCAGCAGCTCGGACCCTACAGGGACCATATATTTT
V: TRBV11-3; D: -; J: TRBJ2-2; size: -; CDR3: CASSLGLVNTGELFF; DNA: TGTGCCAGCAGCTTAGGCCTAGTCAACACCGGGGAGCTGTTTTTT
V: TRBV20-1; D: -; J: TRBJ1-1; size: few; CDR3: CSAGGNTEAFF; DNA: TGCAGTGCTGGGGGGAACACTGAAGCTTTCTTT
V: TRBV7-3; D: -; J: TRBJ1-1; size: -; CDR3: CASSLTGGVGTEAFF; DNA: TGTGCCAGCAGCTTAACAGGAGGGGTTGGCACTGAAGCTTTCTTT
V: TRBV5-1; D: -; J: TRBJ2-1; size: -; CDR3: CASSRGLADNYNEQFF; DNA: TGCGCCAGCAGCCGGGGGCTAGCGGACAACTACAATGAGCAGTTCTTC
V: TRBV10-2; D: -; J: TRBJ1-2; size: -; CDR3: CASFRGQGDFYGYTF; DNA: TGCGCCAGCTTTCGAGGGCAGGGTGATTTCTATGGCTACACCTTC
V: TRBV6-5; D: TRBD1; J: TRBJ1-2; size: -; CDR3: CASSYSFGQGWGYTF; DNA: TGTGCCAGCAGTTATTCATTCGGACAGGGATGGGGCTACACCTTC
V: TRBV6-6; D: -; J: TRBJ1-1; size: -; CDR3: CASSYSQNTEAFF; DNA: TGTGCCAGCAGTTACTCCCAGAACACTGAAGCTTTCTTT
V: TRBV11-2; D: -; J: TRBJ1-4; size: -; CDR3: CASSGQGFEKLFF; DNA: TGTGCCAGCAGCGGGCAGGGGTTTGAAAAACTGTTTTTT
V: TRBV5-4; D: -; J: TRBJ2-6; size: -; CDR3: CASTQSRASSGANVLTF; DNA: TGTGCCAGCACCCAGAGCAGGGCGAGCTCTGGGGCCAACGTCCTGACTTTC
V: TRBV9; D: -; J: TRBJ2-1; size: -; CDR3: CASSVLDTAYNEQFF; DNA: TGTGCCAGCAGCGTTCTGGACACGGCCTACAATGAGCAGTTCTTC
V: TRBV28; D: -; J: TRBJ1-2; size: -; CDR3: CASSTGYYGYTF; DNA: TGTGCCAGCAGTACAGGGTACTATGGCTACACCTTC
V: TRBV6-5; D: -; J: TRBJ1-5; size: -; CDR3: CASRATGGAQHF; DNA: TGTGCCAGCAGGGCTACAGGTGGGGCCCAGCATTTT
V: TRBV6-1; D: -; J: TRBJ2-7; size: -; CDR3: CASSDPNEQYF; DNA: TGTGCCAGCAGTGATCCCAACGAGCAGTACTTC
V: TRBV28; D: -; J: TRBJ1-1; size: -; CDR3: CASSLADNLMNTEAFF; DNA: TGTGCCAGCAGTTTAGCAGATAACCTGATGAACACTGAAGCTTTCTTT
V: TRBV5-1; D: -; J: TRBJ2-5; size: -; CDR3: CASSSGGAGQETQYF; DNA: TGCGCCAGCAGCTCAGGGGGGGCAGGACAAGAGACCCAGTACTTC
V: TRBV5-1; D: TRBD1; J: TRBJ1-2; size: -; CDR3: CASSAGQGYGYTF; DNA: TGCGCCAGCAGCGCGGGACAGGGGTACGGCTACACCTTC
V: TRBV10-1; D: -; J: TRBJ2-2; size: once; CDR3: CASSEGNRELFF; DNA: TGCGCCAGCAGTGAGGGGAACCGGGAGCTGTTTTTT